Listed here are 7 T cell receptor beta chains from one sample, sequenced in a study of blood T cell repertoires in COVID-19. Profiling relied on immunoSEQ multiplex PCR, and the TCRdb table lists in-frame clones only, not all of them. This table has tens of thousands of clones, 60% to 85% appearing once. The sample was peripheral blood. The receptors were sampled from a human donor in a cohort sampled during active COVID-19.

The CDR3 is CASSPGSDLSYNEQFF. Written as DNA, the CDR3 is TGTGCCAGCTCACCAGGGAGCGATCTCTCCTACAATGAGCAGTTCTTC. The chain couples TRBV18 to TRBJ2-1; tentatively, D is TRBD2 (5 bases). Germline CDR1 reads KGHSH; CDR2 reads LQKENI. Trimming took off 2 bases at V and 0 bases at J, with 11 bases between the two ends. This CDR3 is 16 amino acids long.

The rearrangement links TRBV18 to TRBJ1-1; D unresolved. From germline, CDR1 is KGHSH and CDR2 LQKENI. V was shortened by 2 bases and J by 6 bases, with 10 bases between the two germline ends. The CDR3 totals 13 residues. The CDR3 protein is CASSPVSNAEAFF. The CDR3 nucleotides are TGTGCCAGCTCACCAGTGAGCAACGCTGAAGCTTTCTTT.

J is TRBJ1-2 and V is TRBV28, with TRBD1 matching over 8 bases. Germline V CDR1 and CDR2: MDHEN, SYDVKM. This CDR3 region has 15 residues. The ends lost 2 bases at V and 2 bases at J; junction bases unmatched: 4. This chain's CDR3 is CASSLRDRLNYGYTF. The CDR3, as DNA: TGTGCCAGCAGTTTACGGGACAGGCTGAACTATGGCTACACCTTC.

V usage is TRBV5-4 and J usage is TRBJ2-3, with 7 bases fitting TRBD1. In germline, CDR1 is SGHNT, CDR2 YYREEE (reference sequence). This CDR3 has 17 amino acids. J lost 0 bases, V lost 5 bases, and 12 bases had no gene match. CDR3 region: CASSWDSLMSSTDTQYF. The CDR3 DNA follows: TGTGCCAGCAGTTGGGACAGTCTCATGTCTAGCACAGATACGCAGTATTTT.

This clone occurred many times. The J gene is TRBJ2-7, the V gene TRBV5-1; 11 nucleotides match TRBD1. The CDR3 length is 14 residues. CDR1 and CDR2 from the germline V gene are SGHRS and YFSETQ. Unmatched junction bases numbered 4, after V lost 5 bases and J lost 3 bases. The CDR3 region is CASSGTGGFYEQYF. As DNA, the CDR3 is TGCGCCAGCAGTGGGACAGGGGGATTCTACGAGCAGTACTTC.

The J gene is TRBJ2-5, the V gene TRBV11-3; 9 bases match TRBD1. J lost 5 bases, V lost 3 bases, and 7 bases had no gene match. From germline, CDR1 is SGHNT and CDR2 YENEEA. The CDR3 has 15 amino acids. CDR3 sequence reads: CASSFGGQGGETQYF. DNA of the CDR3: TGTGCCAGCAGCTTCGGGGGACAGGGCGGGGAGACCCAGTACTTC.

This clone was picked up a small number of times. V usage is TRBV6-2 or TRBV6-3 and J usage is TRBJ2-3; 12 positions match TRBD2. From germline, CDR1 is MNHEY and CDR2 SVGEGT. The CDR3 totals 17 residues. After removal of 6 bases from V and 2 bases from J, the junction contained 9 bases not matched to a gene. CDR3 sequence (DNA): TGTGCCAGCAGCCGCGTCGGGACTAGCGGGCTCACAGATACGCAGTATTTT. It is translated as CASSRVGTSGLTDTQYF.